A single sample gave rise to the 18 T cell receptor beta chains below, sequenced in a study of type 1 regulatory T cells. Each CDR3 protein gets one entry after TCRdb re-called the reads with MiXCR. Here the sample spans about 60,000 distinct CDR3 sequences, over 50% being singletons. Their antigens are not known. Sequences were obtained from cultured non-Tr1 T cells, either the whole culture or a sorted T cell fraction (not recorded which). These receptors were obtained from a human donor in good health.

V gene TRBV5-4 combines with J gene TRBJ2-3; 8 nucleotides match TRBD1. The CDR3 loop spans 16 amino acids. Germline CDR1 SGHNT, CDR2 YYREEE (reference sequence). After removal of 2 bases from V and 5 bases from J, the junction contained 10 bases not matched to a gene. The CDR3 spells CASSFGRQGIRDTQYF. In DNA, the CDR3 is TGTGCCAGCAGCTTCGGCCGACAGGGGATCCGAGATACGCAGTATTTT.

This clonotype has just one count. V gene TRBV14 combines with J gene TRBJ2-2; D may be TRBD2 (6 bases). Trimming left V 3 bases short and J 4 bases short, with 12 bases between. This CDR3 region has 15 residues. Germline loops: CDR1 SGHDN, CDR2 FVKESK. The DNA for the CDR3 is TGTGCCAGCAGCCAGCGACTAGTTGGCACCGGGGAGCTGTTTTTT. Translated, it gives CASSQRLVGTGELFF. Full variable domain (outside the CDR3, taken from reference TRBV14 and TRBJ2-2): EAGVTQFPSHSVIEKGQTVTLRCDPISGHDNLYWYRRVMGKEIKFLLHFVKESKQDESGMPNNRFLAERTGGTYSTLKVQPAELEDSGVYFCASSQRLVGTGELFFGEGSRLTVL.

This rearrangement joins TRBV7-8 to TRBJ1-6, with no clear D. There are 13 residues in the CDR3. V gave up 1 base and J gave up 7 bases, with 5 bases separating them. Germline V lookup: CDR1 SGHVS, CDR2 FQNEAQ. The CDR3 here is CASSLDRNSPLHF. CDR3 DNA: TGTGCCAGCAGCTTAGATCGGAATTCACCCCTCCACTTT. Full variable domain (outside the CDR3, taken from reference TRBV7-8 and TRBJ1-6): GAGVSQSPRYKVAKRGQDVALRCDPISGHVSLFWYQQALGQGPEFLTYFQNEAQLDKSGLPSDRFFAERPEGSVSTLKIQRTQQEDSAVYLCASSLDRNSPLHFGNGTRLTVT.

This chain connects TRBV15 to TRBJ2-2; the match to TRBD1 covers 9 bases. Germline V CDR1 and CDR2: LNHNV, YYDKDF (reference sequence). V shed 3 bases and J 10 bases; nucleotides not matched to a gene: 12. This CDR3 has 16 residues. The CDR3 loop reads CATSRGQGPQTEELFF. DNA for the CDR3: TGTGCCACCAGCAGGGGACAGGGCCCCCAAACGGAGGAGCTGTTTTTT. Complete variable domain (other parts from reference TRBV15 and TRBJ2-2): DAMVIQNPRYQVTQFGKPVTLSCSQTLNHNVMYWYQQKSSQAPKLLFHYYDKDFNNEADTPDNFQSRRPNTSFCFLDIRSPGLGDTAMYLCATSRGQGPQTEELFFGEGSRLTVL.

This chain links TRBV7-2 with TRBJ1-4; D unclear. Trimming removed 6 bases at V and 8 bases at J, with 13 bases between. The CDR3 has 13 residues. The germline CDR1 and CDR2 sequences are SGHTA and FQGNSA. The CDR3 nucleotides read TGTGCCAGCAGTCGAGGTTTTTGGGAAAAACTGTTTTTT. Translating gives CASSRGFWEKLFF.

V is TRBV10-3 and J is TRBJ2-1; D may be TRBD1 (5 bases). CDR1 is ENHRY and CDR2 is SYGVKD in the germline V gene. V lost 5 bases, J lost 5 bases, and 7 bases lay in between. The CDR3 spans 12 residues. CDR3 amino acids: CAISSGNNEQFF. CDR3 bases: TGTGCCATCAGTTCAGGGAACAATGAGCAGTTCTTC.

The chain uses TRBV12-3 or TRBV12-4 and TRBJ2-5; D not resolved. V was pared by 5 bases and J by 1 base, with 14 bases between. The CDR3 contains 15 residues. CDR3 protein: CASSPTRAGQETQYF. The CDR3 DNA reads TGTGCCAGCAGTCCGACTCGGGCAGGCCAAGAGACCCAGTACTTC.

This chain links TRBV6-2 or TRBV6-3 with TRBJ2-1; the match to TRBD2 covers 14 bases. From germline, CDR1 is MNHEY and CDR2 SVGEGT. This CDR3 spans 20 amino acids. The ends lost 5 bases at V and 0 bases at J; junction bases unmatched: 12. CDR3 DNA: TGTGCCAGCAGTAATTCCGGGACTAGCGGGAGTTTTGTCTCCTACAATGAGCAGTTCTTC. The encoded protein is CASSNSGTSGSFVSYNEQFF.

This chain joins TRBV12-3 or TRBV12-4 and TRBJ2-3; 8 positions agree with TRBD2. V was pared by 6 bases and J by 2 bases, with 10 bases of the junction left unmatched. CDR3 length: 16 amino acids. The CDR3 nucleotides are TGTGCCAGCAGAGGAGCCGGGACTAGGTACACAGATACGCAGTATTTT. This gives the protein CASRGAGTRYTDTQYF.

The V call is TRBV7-9, the J call TRBJ2-7; no clear D. The CDR3 totals 12 residues. V lost 5 bases and J lost 4, with 9 bases in between. The V gene's germline CDR1 is SEHNR and CDR2 FQNEAQ (reference sequence). In DNA, the CDR3 is TGTGCCAGCAGCGAGACCCTTTACGAGCAGTACTTC. As protein: CASSETLYEQYF.

The chain joins TRBV6-1 to TRBJ2-1, with 10 bases lining up with TRBD2. CDR3 length: 15 residues. CDR1 and CDR2 (germline): MNHNS, SASEGT. V gave up 6 bases and J gave up 3 bases; unmatched junction bases: 5. CDR3 protein: CASRIAGGNYNEQFF. The CDR3 DNA is TGTGCCAGCAGGATAGCGGGAGGCAACTACAATGAGCAGTTCTTC.

This rearrangement joins TRBV20-1 to TRBJ2-7; TRBD2 is a possible D gene (5 bases). Trimming removed 0 bases at V and 3 bases at J, with 9 bases between. Germline lookup yields CDR1 DFQATT and CDR2 SNEGSKA (reference sequence). This CDR3 contains 13 residues. The CDR3 spells CSAREASGYEQYF. CDR3 coding DNA: TGCAGTGCTAGAGAGGCGAGCGGCTACGAGCAGTACTTC.

The chain combines TRBV7-7 with TRBJ2-2; 8 nucleotides align to TRBD2. CDR3 size: 14 residues. Germline assignment: CDR1 SSHAT and CDR2 FNYEAQ (reference sequence). The junction had 5 bases not matched to a gene; V was cut back by 5 bases and J by 6 bases. CDR3 residues: CASSTSGSSGELFF. In nucleotides, the CDR3 is TGTGCCAGCAGCACGAGCGGGAGTTCCGGGGAGCTGTTTTTT.

The V and J genes are TRBV12-3 or TRBV12-4 and TRBJ2-7, with 13 nucleotides matching TRBD2. V dropped 0 bases and J dropped 3; count of bases not matched to a gene: 8. CDR3 length: 18 residues. The DNA for the CDR3 is TGTGCCAGCAGTTTAGCCGGACTAGCGGGAGCTTATAACTACGAGCAGTACTTC. This sequence encodes CASSLAGLAGAYNYEQYF.

The CDR3 spells CASSESAANEQFF. CDR3 nucleotides: TGTGCCAGCAGTGAATCGGCAGCGAATGAGCAGTTCTTC. The chain employs TRBV25-1 and TRBJ2-1, with D hard to call. Trimming removed 1 base from V and 7 bases from J, with 8 bases in between. CDR3 length equals 13 residues. The V gene's germline CDR1 is MGHDK and CDR2 SYGVNS.

This chain connects TRBV20-1 to TRBJ1-2; the D is unclear. This CDR3 is 14 amino acids long. V was trimmed by 0 bases and J by 4 bases, leaving 12 bases between them. Germline CDR1 and CDR2: DFQATT and SNEGSKA (reference sequence). The DNA of the CDR3 is TGCAGTGCTAGAGATATCCAGGCGACCTATGGCTACACCTTC. Translation: CSARDIQATYGYTF.

The chain links TRBV7-2 to TRBJ1-4, with a tentative D call TRBD1 (6 bases). Germline V CDR1 and CDR2: SGHTA, FQGNSA. V dropped 3 bases and J dropped 10 bases, with 15 bases sitting between them. The CDR3 is 14 amino acids. CDR3 in amino acids: CASSLDPGTPKLFF. CDR3 in DNA: TGTGCCAGCAGCTTGGACCCCGGGACACCAAAACTGTTTTTT.

V and J are TRBV4-1 and TRBJ1-4; tentative D call: TRBD1 (5 bases). The CDR3 is 15 residues long. V lost 2 bases to trimming and J lost 2 bases, with 9 bases between them. Germline V CDR1 and CDR2: MGHRA, YSYEKL. The CDR3 region has the DNA TGCGCCAGCAGCCAATTGTGGGGGACTAATGAAAAACTGTTTTTT. As protein: CASSQLWGTNEKLFF.